This TCR beta chain was recorded in a study of shared clonotypes between healthy human individuals. There are a few counts of this clone. The antigen remains undetermined. Within Nashville, Tennessee resided all donors, each a Caucasian adult. The assay was run at deep level. Genomic DNA of each subset was evenly split across several immunoSEQ plates. Here immunoSEQ multiplex PCR was the method, and the copy in TCRdb shows in-frame clones only, minus some. The sample contains some 700,000 clones, 90% of which appear only once. Overall study results and limits: With a handful of donors compared, about 5.2% of naive CD4 clonotypes were shared.

The sequence was obtained from a man aged 18 to 30 in good health. Some clones in this sample may be carry-over from other donors' samples. The sequenced sample consisted of memory CD8+ T cells from PBMCs. This sample's subset: CD45RO+ cells pooled with CCR7-negative TemRA cells.

The CDR3 DNA sequence: TGTGCCAGTAGAGGGGACAGGGGATATAAGCAGTACTTC. Translating it yields CASRGDRGYKQYF. The chain uses TRBV19 and TRBJ2-7; 10 nucleotides align to TRBD1. This CDR3 contains 13 residues. Germline values: CDR1 LNHDA, CDR2 SQIVND (reference sequence). V dropped 6 bases and J dropped 8; count of bases not matched to a gene: 7.